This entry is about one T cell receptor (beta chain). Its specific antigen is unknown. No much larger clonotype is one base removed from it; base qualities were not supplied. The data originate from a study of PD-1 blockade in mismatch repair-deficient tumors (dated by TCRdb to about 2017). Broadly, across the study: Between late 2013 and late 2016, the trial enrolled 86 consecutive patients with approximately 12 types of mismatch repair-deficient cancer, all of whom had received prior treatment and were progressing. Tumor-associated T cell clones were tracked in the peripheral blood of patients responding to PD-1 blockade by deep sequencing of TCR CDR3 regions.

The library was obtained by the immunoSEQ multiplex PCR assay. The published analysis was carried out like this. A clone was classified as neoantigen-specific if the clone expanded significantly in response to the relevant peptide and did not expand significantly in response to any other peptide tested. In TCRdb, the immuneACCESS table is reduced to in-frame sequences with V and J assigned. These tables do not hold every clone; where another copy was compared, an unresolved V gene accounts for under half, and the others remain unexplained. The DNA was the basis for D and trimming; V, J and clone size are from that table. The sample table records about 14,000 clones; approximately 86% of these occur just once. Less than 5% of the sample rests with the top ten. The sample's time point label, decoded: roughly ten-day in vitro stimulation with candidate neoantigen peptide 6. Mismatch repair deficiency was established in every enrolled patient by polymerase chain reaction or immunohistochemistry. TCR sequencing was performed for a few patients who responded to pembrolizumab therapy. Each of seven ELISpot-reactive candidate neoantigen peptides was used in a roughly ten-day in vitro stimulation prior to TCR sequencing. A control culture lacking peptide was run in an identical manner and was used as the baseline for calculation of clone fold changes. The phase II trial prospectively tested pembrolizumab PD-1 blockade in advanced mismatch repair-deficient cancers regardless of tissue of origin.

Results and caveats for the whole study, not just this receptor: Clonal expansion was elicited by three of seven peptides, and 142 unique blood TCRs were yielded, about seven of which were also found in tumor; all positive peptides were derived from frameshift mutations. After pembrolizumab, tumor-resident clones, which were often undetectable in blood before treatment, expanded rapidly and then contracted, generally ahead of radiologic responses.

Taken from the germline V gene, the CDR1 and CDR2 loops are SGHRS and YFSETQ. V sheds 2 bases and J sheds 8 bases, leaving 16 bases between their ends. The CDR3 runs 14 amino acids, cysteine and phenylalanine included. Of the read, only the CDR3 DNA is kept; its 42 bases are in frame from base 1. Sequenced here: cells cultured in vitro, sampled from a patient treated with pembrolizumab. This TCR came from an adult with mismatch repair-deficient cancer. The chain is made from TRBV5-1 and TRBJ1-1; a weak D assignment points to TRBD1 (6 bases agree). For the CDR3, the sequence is CASSLSGRDIEAFF. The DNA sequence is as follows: TGCGCCAGCAGCTTAAGTGGAAGGGACATCGAAGCTTTCTTT.